This passage covers 31 T cell receptor beta chains from one sample sequenced in a study of monozygotic twins with inflammatory bowel disease (dated by TCRdb to between 2019 and 2020). Library creation used 5' RACE. The sequencing machine was an Illumina HiSeq 2500. The reads were reprocessed in TCRdb, with one entry per CDR3 protein sequence and no accompanying DNA. The data table for this sample lists about 380,000 distinct CDR3 sequences. The biggest ten clones account for approximately 2.4% of the sample. Sequenced input: blood. The receptors were sampled from a human donor with ulcerative colitis or Crohn's disease, or a healthy co-twin of an affected twin (not recorded which).

The CDR3 region is CASSLATVFYEQYF. The chain uses TRBV7-2 and TRBJ2-7. The CDR3 contains 14 residues. Germline-derived CDR1 and CDR2 are SGHTA and FQGNSA. Using reference TRBV7-2 and TRBJ2-7 for the parts outside the CDR3, the full variable domain is GAGVSQSPSNKVTEKGKDVELRCDPISGHTALYWYRQSLGQGLEFLIYFQGNSAPDKSGLPSDRFSAERTGGSVSTLTIQRTQQEDSAVYLCASSLATVFYEQYFGPGTRLTVT.

This chain uses TRBV6-2 or TRBV6-3 with TRBJ2-6. The CDR3 totals 20 residues. CDR1 is MNHEY, CDR2 SVGEGT, per germline. CDR3 protein: CASSYTNNEVVGVGANVLTF.

The chain recombines TRBV13 with TRBJ2-7. There are 13 residues in the CDR3. The germline gives CDR1 PRHDT, CDR2 FYEKMQ (reference sequence). The CDR3 is CASSLENYYEQYF.

The chain combines TRBV6-5 with TRBJ2-2; TCRdb proposes TRBD1, but this gene call is untestable without DNA. The CDR3 runs 15 residues. Germline V gene data show CDR1 as MNHEY and CDR2 as SVGAGI. CDR3: CASRYSQGLAGELFF.

The rearrangement joins TRBV7-2 to TRBJ1-5; TCRdb calls TRBD1, which cannot be checked without DNA. The CDR3 is 14 residues long. The V gene's germline CDR1 is SGHTA and CDR2 FQGNSA. The CDR3: CASSSDRGHQPQHF.

The CDR3 protein is CASSPLTRGESSYNEQFF. V gene TRBV28 combines with J gene TRBJ2-1; there is no DNA to check the TCRdb D call of TRBD1. Per the germline V gene, CDR1 is MDHEN and CDR2 is SYDVKM. CDR3 length: 18 residues.

V is TRBV25-1 and J is TRBJ2-2; TCRdb gives TRBD2 as the D gene, but with no DNA this cannot be confirmed. Germline V lookup: CDR1 MGHDK, CDR2 SYGVNS. There are 15 residues in the CDR3. The CDR3 loop reads CASSEYKGRSGELFF.

The chain has TRBV20-1 and TRBJ1-4. Germline-derived CDR1 and CDR2 are DFQATT and SNEGSKA (reference sequence). The CDR3 runs 12 residues. The CDR3 loop is CSARVRFEKLFF.

The chain is built from TRBV29-1 and TRBJ1-1. This CDR3 contains 19 residues. Germline CDR1 reads SQVTM; CDR2 reads ANQGSEA. The CDR3 protein is CSVLRFKQVPGTVNTEAFF.

J is TRBJ2-3 and V is TRBV29-1; TCRdb gives TRBD1 as the D gene, but with no DNA this cannot be confirmed. The CDR3 has 13 residues. The germline CDR1 and CDR2 sequences are SQVTM and ANQGSEA. The CDR3 reads CSVEGGYTDTQYF.

This sequence joins TRBV5-1 and TRBJ2-3; checking the TCRdb D call of TRBD2 is not possible without DNA. CDR3 length: 17 amino acids. Germline assignment: CDR1 SGHRS and CDR2 YFSETQ. The CDR3 loop is CASSLARGAGVEDTQYF. Filled out from reference TRBV5-1 and TRBJ2-3, the complete variable domain reads KAGVTQTPRYLIKTRGQQVTLSCSPISGHRSVSWYQQTPGQGLQFLFEYFSETQRNKGNFPGRFSGRQFSNSRSEMNVSTLELGDSALYLCASSLARGAGVEDTQYFGPGTRLTVL.

The chain combines TRBV6-4 with TRBJ2-3; the TCRdb call, TRBD2, lacks DNA for checking. Per the germline V gene, CDR1 is MRHNA and CDR2 is SNTAGT. The CDR3 runs 16 residues. The CDR3 sequence is CASSEGSGGYGDTQYF.

The CDR3 is CASSLAATYGYTF. The chain carries TRBV5-1 and TRBJ1-2. This CDR3 is built from 13 residues. Germline V gene sequence: CDR1 SGHRS, CDR2 YFSETQ.

The chain combines TRBV10-3 with TRBJ2-7; TCRdb calls TRBD2, which cannot be checked without DNA. The CDR3 extends over 15 amino acids. CDR1 is ENHRY and CDR2 is SYGVKD in the germline V gene. This CDR3 reads CAISARDSSSYEQYF.

The chain links TRBV4-3 to TRBJ2-7; checking the TCRdb D call of TRBD1 is not possible without DNA. The CDR3 consists of 18 residues. From germline, CDR1 is LGHNA and CDR2 YSLEER. The CDR3 region is CASSQQENYGTGSYEQYF.

The chain joins TRBV5-6 to TRBJ1-1; without DNA, the TCRdb call of TRBD1 cannot be checked. This CDR3 contains 16 residues. In germline, CDR1 is SGHDT, CDR2 YYEEEE. The CDR3 reads CASSLGTGDQDTEAFF.

The V gene is TRBV12-3 or TRBV12-4, the J gene TRBJ2-5; lacking DNA, the TRBD1 call made by TCRdb goes unchecked. The CDR3 has 13 residues. CDR3 region: CASTRQSQETQYF.

The gene calls are TRBV20-1 and TRBJ2-1; the D gene TCRdb calls, TRBD2, cannot be checked with no DNA. From germline, CDR1 is DFQATT and CDR2 SNEGSKA (reference sequence). The CDR3 runs 13 residues. The CDR3: CSPTSGVYNEQFF.

V and J are TRBV12-3 or TRBV12-4 and TRBJ2-4; TCRdb gives TRBD2 as the D gene, but with no DNA this cannot be confirmed. The CDR3 contains 14 residues. The CDR3 region is CASRTSGRKNIQYF.

The chain joins TRBV7-2 to TRBJ2-6; TCRdb names TRBD1, which stays unverified in the absence of DNA. Germline-derived CDR1 and CDR2 are SGHTA and FQGNSA. This CDR3 has 18 residues. The CDR3 sequence: CASSLSVTGFSGANVLTF. The full variable domain, with the rest looked up from reference TRBV7-2 and TRBJ2-6, is GAGVSQSPSNKVTEKGKDVELRCDPISGHTALYWYRQSLGQGLEFLIYFQGNSAPDKSGLPSDRFSAERTGGSVSTLTIQRTQQEDSAVYLCASSLSVTGFSGANVLTFGAGSRLTVL.

This chain's CDR3 is CASSPPWHYGYTF. The rearrangement uses TRBV7-2 and TRBJ1-2; TCRdb calls TRBD1, which cannot be checked without DNA. This CDR3 has 13 amino acids. Germline values: CDR1 SGHTA, CDR2 FQGNSA.

The V call is TRBV24-1, the J call TRBJ2-2; lacking DNA, the TRBD1 call made by TCRdb goes unchecked. Looked up from germline, CDR1 is KGHDR and CDR2 is SFDVKD. The CDR3 length is 15 residues. The CDR3 spells CATRGTGLNTGELFF.

The chain recombines TRBV20-1 with TRBJ1-4; TCRdb reports TRBD1, a call that lacks DNA to check it against. Germline loops: CDR1 DFQATT, CDR2 SNEGSKA (reference sequence). This CDR3 is built from 16 residues. The CDR3 is CSAREVGAGTNEKLFF.

The V gene is TRBV7-8, the J gene TRBJ2-1; the D gene TCRdb calls, TRBD2, cannot be checked with no DNA. This CDR3 is built from 14 residues. Looked up from germline, CDR1 is SGHVS and CDR2 is FQNEAQ. This CDR3 reads CASSLVEAAHEQFF.

CDR3 region: CSARGQGEQYF. The rearrangement links TRBV20-1 to TRBJ2-5; TCRdb's D call of TRBD1 is untestable without DNA. Looked up from germline, CDR1 is DFQATT and CDR2 is SNEGSKA (reference sequence). CDR3 length: 11 residues.

The V gene is TRBV12-3 or TRBV12-4, the J gene TRBJ2-1; the TCRdb D gene call, TRBD2, has no DNA to confirm it. The CDR3 consists of 17 residues. This CDR3 reads CASSVGTSGGIYNEQFF.

V gene TRBV18 combines with J gene TRBJ1-5. The CDR3 loop spans 14 amino acids. CDR1 is KGHSH and CDR2 is LQKENI in the germline V gene. The CDR3: CASRTNAGNQPQHF.

The rearrangement joins TRBV11-2 to TRBJ2-1; the TRBD2 assignment by TCRdb is unverifiable without DNA. Germline CDR1 is SGHAT and CDR2 is FQNNGV. The CDR3 is made up of 15 amino acids. The CDR3 reads CASFESRSSYNEQFF. Complete variable domain (other parts from reference TRBV11-2 and TRBJ2-1): EAGVAQSPRYKIIEKRQSVAFWCNPISGHATLYWYQQILGQGPKLLIQFQNNGVVDDSQLPKDRFSAERLKGVDSTLKIQPAKLEDSAVYLCASFESRSSYNEQFFGPGTRLTVL.

The chain links TRBV7-2 to TRBJ2-5; TCRdb designates TRBD2, a call that cannot be tested without DNA. The CDR3 length is 16 residues. Germline-derived CDR1 and CDR2 are SGHTA and FQGNSA. CDR3 amino acids: CASSLGVGGAEETQYF.

This chain links TRBV3-1 with TRBJ2-3. Germline CDR1 reads LGHDT; CDR2 reads YNNKEL (reference sequence). This CDR3 contains 14 residues. Here the CDR3 reads CASSQAPGRDTQYF.

The CDR3 loop is CASSQSWPGNRESRVYEQYF. This sequence joins TRBV23-1 and TRBJ2-7; the D gene TCRdb calls, TRBD1, cannot be checked with no DNA. TRBV23-1 is filed as an ORF, its function uncertain. The CDR3 extends over 20 amino acids.